This record covers a single T cell receptor beta chain. Antigen specificity is unknown. With 6 bases clipped from V and 4 bases from J, the junction kept 19 bases outside the gene matches. CDR1 DFQATT and CDR2 SNEGSKA come from the germline V gene (reference sequence). The CDR3 loop spans 17 amino acids. This sample is drawn from a study of CD8 T cells in ankylosing spondylitis. Study results and limitations: Apparently characteristic of ankylosing spondylitis blood was a TCR beta motif (about eight highly homologous variants). As for the disease-linked clones, they showed a CD8+ phenotype and occurred at relatively low frequencies in peripheral blood. Certain motif variants had earlier appeared in reactive arthritis synovial fluid and blood. Reports say disease-linked clones showed up significantly more in matched ankylosing spondylitis synovial fluid.

Quantitative molecular-barcoded 5'-RACE generated the TCR beta libraries. MiXCR, run by TCRdb on the 5' RACE reads, gives a single entry per CDR3 protein. The sample carries 700,000 or so distinct CDR3 sequences, around a fifth recorded once. The sequencing input was blood, either unsorted or a sorted T cell fraction (not recorded which). The clonotype was recovered from a male donor with ankylosing spondylitis. J is TRBJ2-5 and V is TRBV20-1; 8 bases map to TRBD2. CDR3 sequence: CSAKPMASGLLAETQYF. CDR3 coding DNA: TGCAGTGCCAAACCGATGGCTAGCGGGCTTCTGGCAGAGACCCAGTACTTC.